This T cell receptor (beta chain) was identified in a study of human T cells and chemical hapten exposure. In the study overall: Patch tests put 0.01% DPC on the upper back, read at 6 days. Points from the study as a whole: Relative to control repertoires, expanded TCRs gave rise to significantly more large CDR3 similarity clusters. TCRs above 1 in 1000 frequency did not change with DPC sensitization.

In germline, CDR1 is SGHRS, CDR2 YFSETQ. With 4 bases removed from V and 9 bases from J, the gap between germline ends came to 17 bases. CDR3 length: 14 residues. This clonotype was seen more than once but under ten times. Antigen unknown. Time point: patch test 1, 2 weeks after DPC sensitization. Treatment here: therapeutic diphenylcyclopropenone sensitization with weekly scalp DPC. Total RNA was extracted from unfractionated whole blood. Using its own MiXCR run on the RACE reads, TCRdb lists one record per CDR3 protein. The repertoire holds a few hundred thousand distinct CDR3 sequences, 4% to 5.5% seen once, with around 2.3% in the top ten.

This receptor was obtained from a woman aged 45-59 years with alopecia areata. Some clones in this sample may be carry-over from other donors' samples. The material was whole blood, obtained in connection with sensitization to the hapten diphenylcyclopropenone (DPC). The chain joins TRBV5-1 to TRBJ2-1; D gene unclear. CDR3 protein: CASSQNSWDGEQFF. The DNA for the CDR3 is TGCGCCAGCAGCCAGAATAGCTGGGATGGTGAGCAGTTCTTC.